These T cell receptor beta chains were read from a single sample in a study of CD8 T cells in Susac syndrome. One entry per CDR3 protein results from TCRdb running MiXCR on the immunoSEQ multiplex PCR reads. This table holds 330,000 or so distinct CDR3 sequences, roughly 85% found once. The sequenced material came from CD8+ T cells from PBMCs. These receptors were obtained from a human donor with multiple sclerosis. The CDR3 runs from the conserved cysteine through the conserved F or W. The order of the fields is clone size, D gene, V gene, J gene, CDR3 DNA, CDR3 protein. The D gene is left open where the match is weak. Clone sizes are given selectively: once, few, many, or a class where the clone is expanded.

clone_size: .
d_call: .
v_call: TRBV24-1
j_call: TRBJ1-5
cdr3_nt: TGTGCCACCAGCCAGGGATGGCAGCCCCAGCATTTT
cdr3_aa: CATSQGWQPQHF

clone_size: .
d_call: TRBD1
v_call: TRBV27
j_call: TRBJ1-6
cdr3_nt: TGTGCCAGCAAGAGGGACAGACCGGGGTATAATTCACCCCTCCACTTT
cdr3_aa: CASKRDRPGYNSPLHF

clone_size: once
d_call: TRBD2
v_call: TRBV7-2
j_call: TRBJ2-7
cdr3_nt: TGTGCCAGCAGCTTAGAGAGTCACGGACTAGCGGGAGTAGGGTACGAGCAGTACTTC
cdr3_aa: CASSLESHGLAGVGYEQYF

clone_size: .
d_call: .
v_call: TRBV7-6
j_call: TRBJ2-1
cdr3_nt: TGTGCCAGCAGCCCCGCGCAAACTAGCTTCTACAATGAGCAGTTCTTC
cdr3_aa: CASSPAQTSFYNEQFF

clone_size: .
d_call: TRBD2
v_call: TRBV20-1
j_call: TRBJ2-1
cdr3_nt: TGCAGTGCAGGTTTAGCGGGAAGTTTCTACAATGAGCAGTTCTTC
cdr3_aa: CSAGLAGSFYNEQFF

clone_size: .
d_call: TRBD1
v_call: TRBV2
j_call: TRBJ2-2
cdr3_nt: TGTGCCAGCAGTGAACACCCGAGGACAGGGGGCTTCAGGGAGCTGTTTTTT
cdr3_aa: CASSEHPRTGGFRELFF

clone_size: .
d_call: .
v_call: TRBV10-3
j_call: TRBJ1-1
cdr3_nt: TGTGCCATCAGTGAGGACCTTGGATACACTGAAGCTTTCTTT
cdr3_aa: CAISEDLGYTEAFF

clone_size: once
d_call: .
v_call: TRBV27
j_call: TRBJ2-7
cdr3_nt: TGTGCCAGCAGAGACCCAACCGCCTACGAGCAGTACTTC
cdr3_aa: CASRDPTAYEQYF

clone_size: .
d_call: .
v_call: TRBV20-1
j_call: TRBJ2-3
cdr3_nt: TGCAGTGCTAGAGATTGGGGGGTCCGAAGCACAGATACGCAGTATTTT
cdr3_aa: CSARDWGVRSTDTQYF

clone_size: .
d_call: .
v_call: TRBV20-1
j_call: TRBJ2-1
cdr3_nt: TGCAGTGCTAGATTTTTGGCGGGTAGCGGTGTATACGATGAGCAGTTCTTC
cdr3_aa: CSARFLAGSGVYDEQFF

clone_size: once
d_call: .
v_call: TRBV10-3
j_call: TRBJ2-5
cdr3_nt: TGTGCCATCAGTGAAGGCGGAATAGGGGAGACCCAGTACTTC
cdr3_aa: CAISEGGIGETQYF